These 8 T cell receptor beta chains share one sample of origin, sequenced in a study of regulatory T cells in long-lasting Graves disease. The time point: newly diagnosed GD, antithyroid drugs for less than 3 months. Extracted RNA from PBMCs served as the source of the TCR library. Investigators prepared the TCR beta libraries by applying iRepertoire HTBI primers and Arm-PCR of CDR3 regions. MiXCR, applied by TCRdb to the multiplex PCR reads, yields one record per CDR3 protein. In the table there are about 440,000 distinct CDR3 sequences, 16% of which are singletons. This sample also appeared in a second study, on T cells in Graves' hyperthyroidism and ophthalmopathy.

The sample was peripheral blood mononuclear cells (PBMCs), taken at new diagnosis, from a patient treated with antithyroid drugs. These receptors were taken from a woman in her twenties or thirties with Graves disease.

This clonotype was seen only a few times. The chain links TRBV4-3 to TRBJ2-7; D perhaps matches TRBD1 (5 bases). V was shortened by 1 base and J by 2 bases, with 12 bases between the two germline ends. The CDR3 runs 15 residues. From germline, CDR1 is LGHNA and CDR2 YSLEER. In DNA, the CDR3 is TGCGCCAGCAGCCAAGGTACACAGGACGCCTACGAGCAGTACTTC. Translation: CASSQGTQDAYEQYF.

Many counts were recorded for this clonotype. The chain uses TRBV27 and TRBJ1-2; D gene ambiguous. The CDR3 is 13 amino acids. The germline gives CDR1 MNHEY, CDR2 SMNVEV (reference sequence). Trimming stripped 2 bases from V and 3 bases from J, with 7 bases between. CDR3 protein: CASSLNPYYGYTF. In nucleotides, the CDR3 is TGTGCCAGCAGTTTAAATCCGTACTATGGCTACACCTTC.

This clonotype turned up a few times. The rearrangement joins TRBV2 to TRBJ2-7; 10 nucleotides agree with TRBD2. The germline CDR1 and CDR2 sequences are SNHLY and FYNNEI. V lost 5 bases to trimming and J lost 0 bases; unmatched junction nucleotides: 16. There are 19 residues in the CDR3. CDR3 residues: CASSTPPSGSFLGSYEQYF. The CDR3 DNA sequence: TGTGCCAGCAGTACACCGCCTAGCGGGAGTTTTTTGGGCTCCTACGAGCAGTACTTC.

This chain connects TRBV20-1 to TRBJ2-7; 10 bases agree with TRBD2. The V gene's germline CDR1 is DFQATT and CDR2 SNEGSKA (reference sequence). Losses at the gene ends were 6 bases for V and 3 bases for J; bases not matched to a gene: 8. This CDR3 contains 14 residues. The CDR3 protein is CSAPAPSGSYEQYF. CDR3 nucleotide sequence: TGCAGTGCCCCCGCCCCTAGCGGGAGCTACGAGCAGTACTTC.

This clonotype was observed a handful of times. The V gene is TRBV6-2 or TRBV6-3, the J gene TRBJ2-1; maybe TRBD2 (5 bases). The CDR3 runs to 15 residues. Trimming shortened V by 6 bases and J by 4 bases, and 16 bases separated the two germline ends. Germline V gene data show CDR1 as MNHEY and CDR2 as SVGEGT. CDR3 in amino acids: CASSSQRTLYNEQFF. Here the CDR3 DNA reads TGTGCCAGCAGCTCGCAGCGGACTTTATACAATGAGCAGTTCTTC.

This chain joins TRBV6-5 and TRBJ2-7; TRBD2 matches at 10 bases. CDR1 is MNHEY and CDR2 is SVGAGI in the germline V gene. There are 16 residues in the CDR3. V was clipped by 0 bases and J by 3 bases; unmatched bases: 5. The CDR3, as DNA: TGTGCCAGCAGTTACTCGTTGGCTAGCGGGAGCTACGAGCAGTACTTC. Translated: CASSYSLASGSYEQYF.

This clonotype has a count of ten or more. V gene TRBV18 combines with J gene TRBJ2-7; D is possibly TRBD2 (6 bases). With 0 bases removed from V and 7 bases from J, the gap between germline ends came to 16 bases. Germline lookup yields CDR1 KGHSH and CDR2 LQKENI. This CDR3 contains 15 residues. CDR3 DNA: TGTGCCAGCTCACCACCCCTCGGGGAGGCGCGAGAGCAGTACTTC. This sequence encodes CASSPPLGEAREQYF.

The chain carries TRBV20-1 and TRBJ2-7; 9 nucleotides line up with TRBD2. Germline trimming cut 6 bases from V and 8 bases from J; bases unmatched to any gene: 14. CDR3 length: 14 amino acids. Germline assignment: CDR1 DFQATT and CDR2 SNEGSKA (reference sequence). The CDR3 here is CSAPAIAGDQQQYF. CDR3 in DNA: TGCAGTGCCCCTGCGATAGCGGGAGATCAACAGCAGTACTTC.